A selection of T cell receptor beta chains follows, all from one sample in a study of T cell responses to AZD1222 COVID-19 vaccine. Profiled with immunoSEQ multiplex PCR; TCRdb holds only in-frame clones, not every one. The sample has 150,000 to 200,000 clones; 70% to 90% are singletons. Source: peripheral blood, taken 28 days after the second AZD1222 dose. These receptor sequences come from an adult who received the AZD1222 COVID-19 vaccine. Each CDR3 is given with its conserved first and last residue.

TRBV11-2 | CASSWGRLSTDTQYF
TRBV19 | CASSMRLGDNQPQHF
TRBV18 | CASSRGGGYTF
TRBV28 | CASSPLSLANEKLFF
TRBV20-1 | CSATRETQYF
TRBV6-2/TRBV6-3 | CASSNLWITNEKLFF
TRBV5-1 | CASSLGQGPSHEQYF
TRBV7-6 | CASSLGVGGLRPDEQYF
TRBV5-1 | CASSPKGSTDTQYF
TRBV5-5 | CASSLAPTGDLYEQYF
TRBV7-8 | CASSPGTLINSPLHF
TRBV7-9 | CASSVLRQKLNYGYTF
TRBV27 | CASRQQQGTGSPLHF
TRBV23-1 | CASSQGTSKDTPGELFF
TRBV6-2/TRBV6-3 | CASSYGTSGGSGYNEQFF
TRBV27 | CASQEFGGNQPQHF
TRBV3-1/TRBV3-2 | CASSQEEGVYGYTF
TRBV28 | CASSSRPNSPLHF
TRBV19 | CASTKVRRGGVSYNEQFF
TRBV6-1 | CASSVSAGQGMETQYF
TRBV5-1 | CASSLSGTNQETQYF
TRBV6-5 | CASRRGVATYNEQFF
TRBV2 | CASRGQGGQPQHF
TRBV6-1 | CASSDQGASQPQHF
TRBV19 | CASSIYGRNTIYF
TRBV7-2 | CASSQNRGSLRGQYF
TRBV7-3 | CASSIEEGEGNTEAFF
TRBV19 | CASSIGDARNEKLFF
TRBV28 | CASSLLDRGHEQYF
TRBV6-1 | CASSETGLSSYNEQFF
TRBV11-2 | CASSLGLPPGELFF
TRBV19 | CASSTGSYEQYF
TRBV7-8 | CASSLVTGYMTGNTIYF
TRBV5-1 | CASSLGQGVEAFF
TRBV12-3/TRBV12-4 | CASSLGPGTEAFF
TRBV19 | CASSIPWTGGDYGYTF
TRBV6-4 | CASRKDPEQYF
TRBV5-1 | CASSWGLAGGRSTGELFF